The 32 T cell receptor beta chains given below trace back to one sample, sequenced in a study of T-cell memory formation after mild COVID-19. Each CDR3 protein is one row after TCRdb ran MiXCR on the 5' RACE reads. The sample includes more than 350,000 distinct CDR3 sequences, roughly 15% of them seen just once. Sample: PBMCs or a T cell subset sorted from them (not recorded which). All receptors derive from a man aged 18-30 years who had mild COVID-19 (a few samples of this study predate the infection). Cell type and time point are not known.

V gene TRBV29-1 combines with J gene TRBJ1-3; tentative D call: TRBD1 (6 bases). Trimming cost V 4 bases and J 4 bases, with 14 bases left between them. Germline V gene data show CDR1 as SQVTM and CDR2 as ANQGSEA. The CDR3 is made up of 14 amino acids. The CDR3 sequence: CSVGLGAYGNTIYF. The CDR3 region has the DNA TGCAGCGTTGGCCTGGGGGCGTACGGAAACACCATATATTTT.

This sequence joins TRBV4-1 and TRBJ2-5; D is perhaps TRBD1 or TRBD2 (5 bases each). Germline V gene lookup returns CDR1 MGHRA and CDR2 YSYEKL. The CDR3 covers 14 residues. Trimming removed 2 bases at V and 7 bases at J, with 14 bases between. The CDR3 region is CASSQSGLRRTQYF. In nucleotides, the CDR3 is TGCGCCAGCAGCCAATCGGGGCTAAGACGGACCCAGTACTTC.

The V call is TRBV5-1, the J call TRBJ2-3; a weak D match, TRBD1 (5 bases). Trimming left V 0 bases short and J 2 bases short, with 19 bases between. This CDR3 region has 18 residues. Germline CDR1 SGHRS, CDR2 YFSETQ. The CDR3 coding sequence is TGCGCCAGCAGCTTGGATGTTGGGGCCCTGAGTTCCACAGATACGCAGTATTTT. Translation gives CASSLDVGALSSTDTQYF.

This clonotype was detected a few times. This sequence joins TRBV5-1 and TRBJ2-5, with TRBD1 matching over 9 bases. The V gene end was trimmed by 3 bases and the J gene end by 4 bases; junction bases not matched to a gene: 7. CDR3 length equals 15 residues. CDR1 and CDR2 (germline): SGHRS, YFSETQ. CDR3 in DNA: TGCGCCAGCAGCTGGACCGGGACAGGGAGAGAGACCCAGTACTTC. This gives the protein CASSWTGTGRETQYF.

This clonotype was detected a few times. J is TRBJ1-2 and V is TRBV7-9; TRBD1 matches at 9 bases. The germline CDR1 and CDR2 sequences are SEHNR and FQNEAQ (reference sequence). This CDR3 comprises 14 residues. V lost 8 bases, J lost 0 bases, and 4 bases stayed unmatched. In nucleotides, the CDR3 is TGTGCCAGCTTACGGACAGGGGCTAACTATGGCTACACCTTC. Protein sequence: CASLRTGANYGYTF.

The chain has TRBV5-1 and TRBJ1-5; D possibly corresponds to TRBD1 (5 bases). V was pared by 0 bases and J by 2 bases, with 15 bases between. The CDR3 totals 17 residues. Germline lookup yields CDR1 SGHRS and CDR2 YFSETQ. CDR3 sequence reads: CASSLEPQGGRNQPQHF. CDR3 DNA sequence: TGCGCCAGCAGCTTGGAGCCCCAGGGAGGGCGCAATCAGCCCCAGCATTTT.

This clonotype was counted between two and nine times. The CDR3: CASSYQGGATGELFF. DNA for the CDR3: TGTGCCAGCAGCTACCAGGGGGGGGCCACCGGGGAGCTGTTTTTT. The J gene is TRBJ2-2, the V gene TRBV7-2; D assignment may be TRBD1 or TRBD2 (7 bases each). V gave up 4 bases and J gave up 4 bases, with 13 bases separating them. Germline V lookup: CDR1 SGHTA, CDR2 FQGNSA. The CDR3 covers 15 residues. The complete variable domain, with remaining parts taken from reference TRBV7-2 and TRBJ2-2, reads GAGVSQSPSNKVTEKGKDVELRCDPISGHTALYWYRQSLGQGLEFLIYFQGNSAPDKSGLPSDRFSAERTGGSVSTLTIQRTQQEDSAVYLCASSYQGGATGELFFGEGSRLTVL.

This chain uses TRBV18 with TRBJ1-1, with 9 bases lining up with TRBD1. Per the germline V gene, CDR1 is KGHSH and CDR2 is LQKENI. J was trimmed by 4 bases and V by 5 bases; bases with no gene match: 14. The CDR3 extends over 17 amino acids. The CDR3 protein is CASSRGQGSTGGTEAFF. CDR3 nucleotides: TGTGCCAGCTCAAGAGGACAGGGGTCTACGGGTGGCACTGAAGCTTTCTTT.

This rearrangement joins TRBV5-1 to TRBJ2-5; possibly TRBD1 for D (5 bases). Germline V gene sequence: CDR1 SGHRS, CDR2 YFSETQ. The CDR3 is made up of 15 amino acids. Trimming took off 1 base at V and 0 bases at J, with 10 bases between the two ends. In DNA, the CDR3 is TGCGCCAGCAGCTTGCGGGCGGACAACCAAGAGACCCAGTACTTC. Encoded protein: CASSLRADNQETQYF.

This clonotype was seen a few times. The chain recombines TRBV2 with TRBJ2-2; 7 nucleotides line up with TRBD1. The CDR3 totals 20 residues. After removal of 3 bases from V and 1 base from J, the junction contained 17 bases not matched to a gene. Germline V gene lookup returns CDR1 SNHLY and CDR2 FYNNEI. The CDR3 loop reads CASSDPAHFWDRLNTGELFF. For the CDR3, the DNA is TGTGCCAGCAGTGACCCTGCGCACTTCTGGGACAGATTGAACACCGGGGAGCTGTTTTTT.

The chain employs TRBV5-1 and TRBJ1-1; TRBD1 agrees at 8 bases. This CDR3 is 15 amino acids long. The V gene's germline CDR1 is SGHRS and CDR2 YFSETQ. J gave up 3 bases and V 0 bases, and 4 bases lay outside the gene matches. This CDR3 is CASSLVQGVDTEAFF. The CDR3 bases are TGCGCCAGCAGCTTGGTACAGGGGGTGGACACTGAAGCTTTCTTT.

This chain connects TRBV4-1 to TRBJ1-1, with D possibly matching TRBD1 (6 bases). This CDR3 spans 17 amino acids. Germline-derived CDR1 and CDR2 are MGHRA and YSYEKL. Trimming removed 4 bases from V and 0 bases from J, with 18 bases in between. The CDR3 here is CASSPRRGNIMNTEAFF. The CDR3 nucleotides read TGCGCCAGCAGCCCCCGCAGGGGCAACATTATGAACACTGAAGCTTTCTTT.

The V gene is TRBV7-8, the J gene TRBJ1-1, with D perhaps matching TRBD1 (5 bases). The V end was cut by 4 bases, the J end by 3 bases, with 12 bases between. This CDR3 contains 14 residues. The germline V gene encodes CDR1 SGHVS and CDR2 FQNEAQ. The DNA of the CDR3 is TGTGCCAGCAGCTCTCTTGGGGACTACACTGAAGCTTTCTTT. This translates into CASSSLGDYTEAFF.

In DNA form, the CDR3 reads TGTGCCAGCAGCTTTGGGATTGGCGCGGGGGCCTTCCAAGAGACCCAGTACTTC. Translating it yields CASSFGIGAGAFQETQYF. The chain has TRBV7-9 and TRBJ2-5; possibly TRBD2 for D (7 bases). The CDR3 length is 18 residues. V was clipped by 3 bases and J by 1 base, with 21 bases between them. Germline V gene data show CDR1 as SEHNR and CDR2 as FQNEAQ (reference sequence). Full variable domain (remainder filled in from reference TRBV7-9 and TRBJ2-5): DTGVSQNPRHKITKRGQNVTFRCDPISEHNRLYWYRQTLGQGPEFLTYFQNEAQLEKSRLLSDRFSAERPKGSFSTLEIQRTEQGDSAMYLCASSFGIGAGAFQETQYFGPGTRLLVL.

In this sample, this clonotype turned up a few times. The genes are TRBV12-3 or TRBV12-4 and TRBJ1-6; TRBD1 matches 10 bases. J lost 8 bases, V lost 3 bases, and 4 bases had no gene match. The CDR3 runs to 15 residues. This chain's CDR3 is CASSLGGQGDSPLHF. CDR3 bases: TGTGCCAGCAGTTTGGGCGGACAGGGGGATTCACCCCTCCACTTT.

This clonotype was observed a handful of times. This chain links TRBV7-9 with TRBJ2-2; TRBD2 matches at 11 bases. The CDR3 covers 15 residues. After removal of 5 bases from V and 2 bases from J, the junction contained 1 base not matched to a gene. Germline CDR1 reads SEHNR; CDR2 reads FQNEAQ (reference sequence). The CDR3 coding sequence is TGTGCCAGCAGCGGGACTAGCGGCAACACCGGGGAGCTGTTTTTT. Translated, it gives CASSGTSGNTGELFF.

This clonotype was found a few times. The chain recombines TRBV7-8 with TRBJ2-7, with TRBD1 identical over 7 bases. Germline V lookup: CDR1 SGHVS, CDR2 FQNEAQ. CDR3 length: 13 residues. V shed 1 base and J 5 bases; nucleotides not matched to a gene: 2. The CDR3 nucleotides are TGTGCCAGCAGCTTAGGACAGGGAAACGAGCAGTACGTC. Its translation is CASSLGQGNEQYV.

The chain employs TRBV10-3 and TRBJ1-1, with TRBD1 matching 7 bases. CDR3 length equals 15 residues. CDR1 is ENHRY, CDR2 SYGVKD, per germline. J lost 5 bases, V lost 0 bases, and 6 bases had no gene match. CDR3 sequence (DNA): TGTGCCATCAGTGAGTCTAGGGGGCCGGGGACTGAAGCTTTCTTT. It translates to CAISESRGPGTEAFF.

The V gene is TRBV20-1, the J gene TRBJ2-1; unclear D gene. V was trimmed by 3 bases and J by 1 base, leaving 10 bases between them. The CDR3 loop spans 14 amino acids. Germline V CDR1 and CDR2: DFQATT, SNEGSKA (reference sequence). CDR3: CSASLQLSYNEQFF. The CDR3 nucleotides are TGCAGTGCTAGCTTGCAGCTGTCCTACAATGAGCAGTTCTTC.

This clonotype has only a few counts. The gene calls are TRBV6-6 and TRBJ1-4; no firm D call. The CDR3 runs 15 residues. V was clipped by 6 bases and J by 4 bases, with 15 bases between them. Germline CDR1 is MNHNY and CDR2 is SVGAGI (reference sequence). CDR3 sequence: CASSPARRVNEKLFF. CDR3 in DNA: TGTGCCAGCAGCCCCGCTCGACGGGTTAATGAAAAACTGTTTTTT.

This clonotype was recorded a few times. The chain combines TRBV4-1 with TRBJ2-3, with TRBD2 matching 7 bases. Per the germline V gene, CDR1 is MGHRA and CDR2 is YSYEKL. This CDR3 region has 15 residues. J was trimmed by 3 bases and V by 6 bases; bases with no gene match: 9. The CDR3 loop is CASRPSMGGTDTQYF. In nucleotides, the CDR3 is TGCGCCAGCAGACCAAGTATGGGGGGGACAGATACGCAGTATTTT.

The chain recombines TRBV3-1 with TRBJ2-7; 10 bases map to TRBD2. J was trimmed by 0 bases and V by 4 bases; bases with no gene match: 3. CDR1 LGHDT and CDR2 YNNKEL come from the germline V gene (reference sequence). This CDR3 contains 15 residues. CDR3 bases: TGTGCCAGCAGCCCCACTAGCGGGACCTCCTACGAGCAGTACTTC. Its translation is CASSPTSGTSYEQYF.

This clonotype was observed many times. V usage is TRBV14 and J usage is TRBJ1-4; possibly TRBD1 for D (5 bases). There are 14 residues in the CDR3. Germline V gives CDR1 SGHDN, CDR2 FVKESK. V was clipped by 3 bases and J by 7 bases, with 12 bases between them. This chain's CDR3 is CASSQDTSREKLFF. The CDR3 DNA reads TGTGCCAGCAGCCAGGACACATCGCGTGAAAAACTGTTTTTT.

This rearrangement joins TRBV28 to TRBJ2-5; D is possibly TRBD1 (6 bases). Trimming removed 5 bases at V and 1 base at J, with 14 bases between. The CDR3 covers 15 residues. The germline gives CDR1 MDHEN, CDR2 SYDVKM. CDR3: CASSAPGTLQETQYF. In nucleotides, the CDR3 is TGTGCCAGCAGTGCACCCGGGACACTCCAAGAGACCCAGTACTTC.

This clonotype was counted a few times. The rearrangement uses TRBV5-1 and TRBJ2-2, with no clear D. V was clipped by 0 bases and J by 4 bases, with 10 bases between them. Per germline, CDR1 SGHRS and CDR2 YFSETQ. The length of the CDR3 is 15 residues. The CDR3 sequence is CASSLGLHGTGELFF. As DNA, the CDR3 is TGCGCCAGCAGCTTGGGCCTGCACGGCACCGGGGAGCTGTTTTTT.

J is TRBJ2-1 and V is TRBV10-3; D possibly corresponds to TRBD2 (5 bases). Trimming took 2 bases from V and 7 from J, leaving 18 bases between them. This CDR3 has 16 amino acids. Looked up from germline, CDR1 is ENHRY and CDR2 is SYGVKD. CDR3 DNA: TGTGCCATCAGTGAGAGAAGACCGCCCACGGGGAATGAGCAGTTCTTC. The encoded protein is CAISERRPPTGNEQFF.

The CDR3 DNA reads as TGTGCCAGCAGTTTAACGGGGTGGCAGACCCAGTACTTC. This encodes CASSLTGWQTQYF. The V and J genes are TRBV12-3 or TRBV12-4 and TRBJ2-5, with D tentatively TRBD2 (5 bases). The CDR3 is 13 residues long. The V end was cut by 2 bases, the J end by 6 bases, with 10 bases between.

The genes are TRBV29-1 and TRBJ1-1; 7 bases line up with TRBD1. After removal of 5 bases from V and 1 base from J, the junction contained 4 bases not matched to a gene. Looked up from germline, CDR1 is SQVTM and CDR2 is ANQGSEA. The CDR3 covers 13 residues. The CDR3 coding sequence is TGCAGCGTTAGACAGGGAACGAACACTGAAGCTTTCTTT. The encoded protein is CSVRQGTNTEAFF.

This clonotype was observed a handful of times. This chain uses TRBV20-1 with TRBJ2-1; 9 nucleotides match TRBD1. Germline-derived CDR1 and CDR2 are DFQATT and SNEGSKA (reference sequence). The CDR3 is 13 amino acids. The ends lost 2 bases at V and 8 bases at J; junction bases unmatched: 4. CDR3 nucleotide sequence: TGCAGTGCTAGATCGACAGGGGGGGATGAGCAGTTCTTC. Amino acids: CSARSTGGDEQFF.

The CDR3, as DNA: TGTGCCAGCACCAAGGAGACAGGGTCCACCGGGGAGCTGTTTTTT. Translation: CASTKETGSTGELFF. The chain carries TRBV27 and TRBJ2-2, with 7 bases that match TRBD1. The CDR3 is 15 residues long. The germline CDR1 and CDR2 sequences are MNHEY and SMNVEV (reference sequence). Unmatched junction bases numbered 9, after V lost 7 bases and J lost 4 bases.

The gene calls are TRBV5-1 and TRBJ1-1; tentative D call: TRBD1 (6 bases). This CDR3 contains 13 residues. Trimming took off 0 bases at V and 6 bases at J, with 9 bases between the two ends. The germline gives CDR1 SGHRS, CDR2 YFSETQ. CDR3 amino acids: CASSLAGTPEAFF. In DNA, the CDR3 is TGCGCCAGCAGCTTGGCAGGGACACCTGAAGCTTTCTTT.

The chain uses TRBV2 and TRBJ2-5, with 8 bases fitting TRBD2. CDR3 length: 15 residues. Germline V gene sequence: CDR1 SNHLY, CDR2 FYNNEI. V dropped 7 bases and J dropped 1; count of bases not matched to a gene: 8. Here the CDR3 DNA reads TGTGCCAGCAAACACCCCAGCGGGAGCCAAGAGACCCAGTACTTC. Protein: CASKHPSGSQETQYF.